Each of the 8 T cell receptor beta chains below was sequenced from the same sample in a study of T-cell reconstitution after alpha-beta-depleted transplantation in children (dated by TCRdb to about 2016). Library creation used PCR. Sequencing used an Illumina HiSeq 2500. TCR libraries were prepared with molecular barcoding, using unique molecular identifiers to normalize TCRbeta repertoire quantification. Clones were called with MiXCR by TCRdb after fastp trimmed the public reads at Q25, and only in-frame beta chains were retained. Entries that share a CDR3 protein sequence are merged under the most common genes and DNA. The sample table holds 500,000 to 600,000 distinct CDR3 sequences, of which roughly 33% were seen once. 2% to 2.5% of the sample lies in the top ten. This sample comprised PBMCs from the stem cell graft donor, obtained from the stem cell graft. These receptor sequences come from a human donor who donated a stem cell graft to a child with aplastic anemia.

The rearrangement uses TRBV7-9 and TRBJ2-5; 8 positions agree with TRBD2. Trimming took 5 bases from V and 5 from J; bases not matched to a gene: 7. The CDR3 runs 14 residues. Germline lookup yields CDR1 SEHNR and CDR2 FQNEAQ (reference sequence). The CDR3 sequence: CASSQAGVMETQYF. For the CDR3, the DNA is TGTGCCAGCAGCCAAGCGGGAGTAATGGAGACCCAGTACTTC.

J is TRBJ1-5 and V is TRBV6-6; no firm D call. The germline CDR1 and CDR2 sequences are MNHNY and SVGAGI (reference sequence). Trimming took off 5 bases at V and 6 bases at J, with 8 bases between the two ends. This CDR3 has 12 amino acids. This CDR3 is CASSAWGQPQHF. CDR3 in DNA: TGTGCCAGCAGTGCGTGGGGTCAGCCCCAGCATTTT.

This chain uses TRBV29-1 with TRBJ2-7; the match to TRBD1 covers 8 bases. The CDR3 length is 18 residues. Germline V gene sequence: CDR1 SQVTM, CDR2 ANQGSEA. Trimming removed 0 bases from V and 2 bases from J; junction bases left unmatched: 15. CDR3 nucleotide sequence: TGCAGCGTTGAAGATCGGTCGGGGGACAGGCTGAACCCCTACGAGCAGTACTTC. This codes for CSVEDRSGDRLNPYEQYF.

The chain is built from TRBV5-1 and TRBJ1-1; no clear D. The V gene's germline CDR1 is SGHRS and CDR2 YFSETQ. Trimming shortened V by 7 bases and J by 5 bases, and 21 bases separated the two germline ends. This CDR3 region has 15 residues. The CDR3 spells CASRTRALEGTEAFF. The CDR3 DNA is TGCGCCAGCCGCACCCGGGCCCTCGAAGGGACTGAAGCTTTCTTT.

This clonotype was counted only a few times. This sequence joins TRBV5-1 and TRBJ1-1; the D gene is possibly TRBD1 (6 bases). The germline V gene encodes CDR1 SGHRS and CDR2 YFSETQ. CDR3 length equals 14 residues. Deletions cut 4 bases from V and 3 bases from J, with 13 bases between. CDR3 nucleotide sequence: TGCGCCAGCAGCCGAACAGGGCGAGACACTGAAGCTTTCTTT. This translates into CASSRTGRDTEAFF.

The chain links TRBV27 to TRBJ1-5; TRBD1 is a possible D gene (6 bases). Germline V CDR1 and CDR2: MNHEY, SMNVEV (reference sequence). The CDR3 consists of 14 residues. V dropped 3 bases and J dropped 7 bases, with 13 bases sitting between them. CDR3 region: CASSLRGARQPQHF. The CDR3 DNA follows: TGTGCCAGCAGTTTGAGGGGGGCGCGACAGCCCCAGCATTTT.

This chain connects TRBV5-1 to TRBJ2-7, with D hard to call. CDR1 is SGHRS, CDR2 YFSETQ, per germline. This CDR3 has 14 amino acids. Trimming took off 5 bases at V and 2 bases at J, with 14 bases between the two ends. The CDR3 nucleotides are TGCGCCAGCAGGAGAGCGTATGAAGCCTACGAGCAGTACTTC. It is translated as CASRRAYEAYEQYF.

Only a few counts were recorded for this clonotype. The chain has TRBV14 and TRBJ2-7; D not certain. Trimming took 3 bases from V and 3 from J, leaving 3 bases between them. The germline gives CDR1 SGHDN, CDR2 FVKESK. The CDR3 contains 11 residues. CDR3 DNA sequence: TGTGCCAGCAGCCACCTCTACGAGCAGTACTTC. It yields the protein CASSHLYEQYF.